A selection of T cell receptor beta chains follows, all from one sample in a study of PD-1 blockade in classical Hodgkin lymphoma. Here immunoSEQ multiplex PCR was the method, and the copy in TCRdb shows in-frame clones only, minus some. The sample contains about 15,000 clones, 80% to 85% of which appear only once. Source: peripheral blood mononuclear cells (PBMCs), taken before the second cycle of nivolumab. The receptor source for this set is a human donor with classical Hodgkin lymphoma. CDR3s include the opening cysteine and the closing phenylalanine or tryptophan. The order of the fields is J gene, clone size, D gene, V gene, CDR3 protein, CDR3 DNA. D genes are given only for firm matches. Some rows have no size entry. The others give once, few or many, or a class for an expanded clone.

>TRBJ2-1|once|TRBD2|TRBV7-9
CASSPGLAEFDEQFF
TGTGCCAGCAGCCCGGGACTAGCGGAGTTCGATGAGCAGTTCTTC
>TRBJ1-1|NA|NA|TRBV9
CASSTGSGTEAFF
TGTGCCAGCTCAACAGGGAGTGGCACTGAAGCTTTCTTT
>TRBJ2-7|NA|NA|TRBV30
CAWSVLGSEQYF
TGTGCCTGGAGTGTATTAGGGAGCGAGCAGTACTTC
>TRBJ2-4|NA|TRBD1|TRBV27
CASSLTGEKNIQYF
TGTGCCAGCAGTTTGACAGGGGAGAAAAACATTCAGTACTTC
>TRBJ1-2|NA|TRBD1|TRBV10-3
CAITRQGIGYGYTF
TGTGCCATCACTCGACAGGGAATAGGGTATGGCTACACCTTC
>TRBJ2-2|once|NA|TRBV5-4
CASSGLTRNAGELFF
TGTGCCAGCAGCGGGCTGACTAGGAACGCCGGGGAGCTGTTTTTT
>TRBJ1-1|NA|NA|TRBV7-2
CASSSRNRENTEAFF
TGTGCCAGCAGCTCAAGAAACAGGGAAAACACTGAAGCTTTCTTT
>TRBJ1-2|NA|TRBD1|TRBV11-2
CASSLQTGGLGYTF
TGTGCCAGCAGCTTGCAAACAGGGGGACTTGGCTACACCTTC
>TRBJ2-1|NA|NA|TRBV28
CASHATAPQGNSYNEQFF
TGTGCCAGCCATGCGACAGCCCCTCAGGGTAACTCCTACAATGAGCAGTTCTTC
>TRBJ1-5|few|NA|TRBV7-8
CASSLYPQGMRNQPQHF
TGTGCCAGCAGCTTATATCCACAGGGTATGCGCAACCAGCCCCAGCATTTT
>TRBJ1-6|NA|TRBD1|TRBV30
CAWSGTGHSPLHF
TGTGCCTGGAGCGGGACAGGGCATTCACCCCTCCACTTT
>TRBJ1-1|once|NA|TRBV7-9
CASSLVQGPSEAFF
TGTGCCAGCAGCTTAGTTCAGGGGCCGTCTGAAGCTTTCTTT
>TRBJ2-3|NA|TRBD2|TRBV6-5
CASSYRTGGRGDTQYF
TGTGCCAGCAGTTATCGGACGGGCGGGAGAGGAGATACGCAGTATTTT
>TRBJ2-3|NA|TRBD2|TRBV4-2
CASSQNSGGAVDTQYF
TGTGCCAGCAGCCAAAATAGCGGGGGGGCCGTAGATACGCAGTATTTT
>TRBJ1-1|NA|NA|TRBV14
CASSQGPSSRSFF
TGTGCCAGCAGCCAAGGTCCGTCCAGCCGGTCTTTCTTT
>TRBJ2-1|NA|NA|TRBV5-1
CASSSPPEGSYNEQFF
TGCGCCAGCAGCTCCCCCCCGGAGGGCTCCTACAATGAGCAGTTCTTC
>TRBJ2-2|NA|TRBD1|TRBV18
CASSPGQDTGELFF
TGTGCCAGCTCACCGGGACAGGACACCGGGGAGCTGTTTTTT
>TRBJ2-3|NA|NA|TRBV18
CASSPLSTDTQYF
TGTGCCAGCTCACCCCTAAGCACAGATACGCAGTATTTT
>TRBJ1-2|once|NA|TRBV9
CASSALYRGSGRYTF
TGTGCCAGCAGCGCACTATACCGGGGCTCTGGTCGCTACACCTTC
>TRBJ2-5|medium-sized|NA|TRBV7-6
CASTNRDDKYF
TGTGCCAGTACAAACCGGGACGACAAGTACTTC